The 27 T cell receptor beta chains below come from one sample, sequenced in a study of shared clonotypes between healthy human individuals. TCRdb's table, derived via immunoSEQ multiplex PCR, lists solely in-frame clones and lacks some. The sample yields around 700,000 clones, around 74% seen once. Material for sequencing was memory CD4+ T cells sorted from blood. Subset reported: CD45RA-negative fraction. These receptors were collected from a woman between 25 and 40 years old in good health.

Concerning this clone: Other DNA sequences in this sample translate to the same CDR3. This chain connects TRBV7-2 to TRBJ1-3; D might be TRBD1 (6 bases). The V gene's germline CDR1 is SGHTA and CDR2 FQGNSA. CDR3 length: 15 amino acids. V lost 1 base and J 4 bases, leaving 11 bases between the germline ends. The CDR3, as DNA: TGTGCCAGCAGCTTAGTTACAGGGCCGGGAAACACCATATATTTT. It encodes CASSLVTGPGNTIYF.

On this clone itself: This is likely an artifact of a read error, given a far larger clone one base away. Other DNA sequences within the sample encode an identical CDR3. V gene TRBV5-4 combines with J gene TRBJ1-1; D not certain. CDR1 is SGHNT, CDR2 YYREEE, per germline (reference sequence). V was clipped by 0 bases and J by 0 bases, with 6 bases between them. The CDR3 runs to 14 residues. CDR3 sequence reads: CASSLDSMNTEAFF. The CDR3, as DNA: TGTGCCAGCAGCTTGGACAGTATGAACACTGAAGCTTTCTTT.

The chain recombines TRBV11-2 with TRBJ1-1; D is undetermined. V was trimmed by 3 bases and J by 7 bases, leaving 15 bases between them. Per germline, CDR1 SGHAT and CDR2 FQNNGV. The CDR3 consists of 14 residues. The CDR3 bases are TGTGCCAGCAGCTTCCCCCCTGACGGCATTGAAGCTTTCTTT. It specifies CASSFPPDGIEAFF.

This rearrangement joins TRBV6-5 to TRBJ2-1; 11 bases are shared with TRBD2. The germline V gene encodes CDR1 MNHEY and CDR2 SVGAGI. This CDR3 comprises 16 residues. V was clipped by 0 bases and J by 7 bases; unmatched bases: 5. The CDR3 DNA reads as TGTGCCAGCAGTTACTCCATAGCGGGAGGGCCAAATGAGCAGTTCTTC. It yields the protein CASSYSIAGGPNEQFF.

This chain connects TRBV7-9 to TRBJ2-3; 11 bases fit TRBD2. From germline, CDR1 is SEHNR and CDR2 FQNEAQ (reference sequence). V gave up 8 bases and J gave up 0 bases; unmatched junction bases: 7. The CDR3 totals 16 residues. The CDR3 region has the DNA TGTGCCAGCTCCGGGACTAGCGGCTTTAGCACAGATACGCAGTATTTT. This gives the protein CASSGTSGFSTDTQYF.

Details on this clone: The same CDR3 can be traced to other DNA sequences in this sample. The rearrangement joins TRBV28 to TRBJ1-2; D unresolved. Germline CDR1 is MDHEN and CDR2 is SYDVKM. Trimming cost V 6 bases and J 3 bases, with 8 bases left between them. The CDR3 consists of 12 residues. The CDR3 spells CASSLVDYGYTF. The CDR3 DNA follows: TGTGCCAGCAGCCTCGTTGACTATGGCTACACCTTC.

The chain links TRBV20-1 to TRBJ2-7; D remains ambiguous. This CDR3 has 11 residues. V dropped 4 bases and J dropped 2 bases, with 6 bases sitting between them. Germline CDR1 DFQATT, CDR2 SNEGSKA (reference sequence). CDR3 sequence: CSAIPTYEQYF. CDR3 sequence (DNA): TGCAGTGCTATCCCAACCTACGAGCAGTACTTC.

About this clone: Other DNA sequences of this sample code for an identical CDR3. This chain links TRBV13 with TRBJ1-4, with D uncertain. Trimming removed 5 bases from V and 0 bases from J, with 7 bases in between. The CDR3 length is 14 residues. Germline values: CDR1 PRHDT, CDR2 FYEKMQ (reference sequence). Written as DNA, the CDR3 is TGTGCCAGCAGCCGGACGGCAACTAATGAAAAACTGTTTTTT. Translated: CASSRTATNEKLFF.

The chain carries TRBV6-1 and TRBJ2-1; D gene unclear. The germline CDR1 and CDR2 sequences are MNHNS and SASEGT. The CDR3 consists of 15 residues. Between the trimmed V and J ends, which lost 3 bases and 3 bases, there was a span of 12 bases. CDR3 coding DNA: TGTGCCAGCAGTGATGGCTCCGGGCACTACAATGAGCAGTTCTTC. Translation: CASSDGSGHYNEQFF.

J is TRBJ2-4 and V is TRBV23-1, with no clear D. TRBV23-1 is an ORF, and what it does is uncertain. The CDR3 consists of 17 residues. The V gene lost 0 bases and the J gene lost 3 bases, with 15 bases spanning the gap. Written as DNA, the CDR3 is TGCGCCAGCAGTCAATCTCTTGGGTACGACGACAAAAACATTCAGTACTTC. Its protein product is CASSQSLGYDDKNIQYF.

The chain recombines TRBV9 with TRBJ1-1; D gene unclear. Germline V lookup: CDR1 SGDLS, CDR2 YYNGEE. This CDR3 contains 17 residues. The V gene lost 6 bases and the J gene lost 3 bases, with 24 bases spanning the gap. CDR3 bases: TGTGCCAGCACTCGTCACATGGGTGGACCCAAGGACACTGAAGCTTTCTTT. Translating it yields CASTRHMGGPKDTEAFF.

The CDR3 loop reads CASSIEGAGEQFF. Written as DNA, the CDR3 is TGTGCCAGTAGTATAGAGGGGGCGGGTGAGCAGTTCTTC. This sequence joins TRBV19 and TRBJ2-1; a weak D match, TRBD1 (6 bases). Between the trimmed V and J ends, which lost 0 bases and 9 bases, there was a span of 9 bases. Germline CDR1 is LNHDA and CDR2 is SQIVND (reference sequence). The CDR3 has 13 amino acids.

The chain links TRBV15 to TRBJ1-1; D may be TRBD1 (5 bases). Per the germline V gene, CDR1 is LNHNV and CDR2 is YYDKDF (reference sequence). The ends were cut back, 0 bases at V and 5 bases at J, with 13 bases in the middle. This CDR3 contains 15 residues. This chain's CDR3 is CATSRDPSGGTEAFF. In DNA, the CDR3 is TGTGCCACCAGCAGAGACCCCTCGGGGGGGACTGAAGCTTTCTTT.

The chain couples TRBV2 to TRBJ1-4; D is unresolved. CDR3 size: 14 residues. Germline CDR1 SNHLY, CDR2 FYNNEI. The germline V and J ends were trimmed by 4 bases and 5 bases, with 11 bases remaining between them. This CDR3 is CASSVRKSNEKLFF. The CDR3 region has the DNA TGTGCCAGCAGTGTTAGGAAATCAAATGAAAAACTGTTTTTT.

The V and J genes are TRBV28 and TRBJ2-5; TRBD1 is a possible D gene (6 bases). The tail of the sequence fits TRBJ2-7 better, so the J call may be wrong. Germline CDR1 and CDR2: MDHEN and SYDVKM. There are 12 residues in the CDR3. CDR3 sequence reads: CASRDRPYEQYF. The DNA for the CDR3 is TGTGCCAGCAGAGACAGGCCCTACGAGCAGTACTTC.

The rearrangement joins TRBV11-2 to TRBJ2-7; D not certain. The CDR3 has 14 residues. Germline V CDR1 and CDR2: SGHAT, FQNNGV. The ends were cut back, 1 base at V and 2 bases at J, with 9 bases in the middle. CDR3: CASSLVGGPYEQYF. The CDR3 coding sequence is TGTGCCAGCAGCTTAGTTGGCGGACCCTACGAGCAGTACTTC. Drawing the rest from reference TRBV11-2 and TRBJ2-7, the complete variable domain is EAGVAQSPRYKIIEKRQSVAFWCNPISGHATLYWYQQILGQGPKLLIQFQNNGVVDDSQLPKDRFSAERLKGVDSTLKIQPAKLEDSAVYLCASSLVGGPYEQYFGPGTRLTVT.

This rearrangement joins TRBV28 to TRBJ2-3; either TRBD1 or TRBD2 may fit D (5 bases each). The CDR3 is 15 amino acids. Germline V gene sequence: CDR1 MDHEN, CDR2 SYDVKM. V was clipped by 10 bases and J by 10 bases, with 27 bases between them. CDR3 residues: CATVRDPASSAAQYF. The CDR3 bases are TGTGCCACCGTCCGGGACCCCGCTTCTTCTGCGGCGCAGTATTTT.

This clone was counted once. The chain couples TRBV5-1 to TRBJ2-7; TRBD1 aligns across 7 bases. This CDR3 comprises 14 residues. Germline CDR1 SGHRS, CDR2 YFSETQ. J gave up 2 bases and V 4 bases, and 6 bases lay outside the gene matches. The CDR3 region has the DNA TGCGCCAGCAGCGTGACAGGGCCCGCCTACGAGCAGTACTTC. Amino acid sequence: CASSVTGPAYEQYF.

This clone has more than one count but fewer than ten. The chain uses TRBV7-9 and TRBJ1-1; tentatively, D is TRBD1 (5 bases). The CDR3 sequence is 16 residues long. V shed 5 bases and J shed 4 bases, with 20 bases lying between them. Germline CDR1 is SEHNR and CDR2 is FQNEAQ (reference sequence). The CDR3 DNA reads TGTGCCAGCAGCCCACGGCCTGGGGCGGGGGGCACTGAAGCTTTCTTT. Its protein product is CASSPRPGAGGTEAFF.

The chain couples TRBV7-3 to TRBJ2-7, with D perhaps TRBD1 or TRBD2 (6 bases each). Germline V gene sequence: CDR1 SGHTA, CDR2 FQGTGA. Trimming took 5 bases from V and 0 from J, leaving 14 bases between them. The CDR3 runs to 15 residues. The CDR3 coding sequence is TGTGCCAGCAGCCCCTCGGGGGCCTTCTCCTACGAGCAGTACTTC. Translated: CASSPSGAFSYEQYF.

The chain recombines TRBV6-1 with TRBJ2-2; D gene uncertain. This CDR3 spans 13 amino acids. CDR1 and CDR2 from the germline V gene are MNHNS and SASEGT. V was cut by 10 bases and J by 2 bases, with 11 bases left in between. The CDR3 sequence: CATKAFNTGELFF. DNA of the CDR3: TGTGCCACAAAGGCGTTCAACACCGGGGAGCTGTTTTTT.

The chain carries TRBV30 and TRBJ1-5; the D gene is possibly TRBD1 (6 bases). V lost 3 bases and J 3 bases, leaving 9 bases between the germline ends. The germline CDR1 and CDR2 sequences are GTSNPN and SVGIG (reference sequence). The CDR3 length is 13 residues. CDR3 nucleotide sequence: TGTGCCTGGAGGGGGGGGGCCAATCAGCCCCAGCATTTT. It encodes CAWRGGANQPQHF.

V and J are TRBV7-9 and TRBJ1-5; 8 bases agree with TRBD1. Germline CDR1 SEHNR, CDR2 FQNEAQ (reference sequence). The CDR3 covers 13 residues. V gave up 6 bases and J gave up 5 bases; unmatched junction bases: 3. This CDR3 is CASSLTGDQPQHF. As DNA, the CDR3 is TGTGCCAGCAGTCTGACAGGGGATCAGCCCCAGCATTTT.

The chain couples TRBV11-2 to TRBJ1-5; the D is unclear. Deletions cut 1 base from V and 6 bases from J, with 7 bases between. The CDR3 loop spans 13 amino acids. Looked up from germline, CDR1 is SGHAT and CDR2 is FQNNGV. CDR3 nucleotide sequence: TGTGCCAGCAGCTTAGGTCGGTCTCAGCCCCAGCATTTT. Protein: CASSLGRSQPQHF.

Only a few counts were recorded for this clone. Other DNA sequences in the same sample also yield this CDR3. This chain uses TRBV6-5 with TRBJ1-5; D gene unclear. V gave up 0 bases and J gave up 6 bases, with 12 bases separating them. CDR3 length: 15 residues. The germline gives CDR1 MNHEY, CDR2 SVGAGI. CDR3 nucleotides: TGTGCCAGCAGTTACTCGTCAGGTCCGGGTCAGCCCCAGCATTTT. It translates to CASSYSSGPGQPQHF.

This chain uses TRBV29-1 with TRBJ2-5; tentatively, D is TRBD1 or TRBD2 (7 bases each). In germline, CDR1 is SQVTM, CDR2 ANQGSEA. The CDR3 length is 13 residues. V lost 5 bases, J lost 5 bases, and 15 bases lay in between. CDR3 in amino acids: CSVQPRGGETQYF. CDR3 DNA: TGCAGCGTTCAACCCAGGGGGGGGGAGACCCAGTACTTC.

The chain recombines TRBV11-2 with TRBJ1-1, with D tentatively TRBD1 (5 bases). CDR3 size: 14 residues. Germline loops: CDR1 SGHAT, CDR2 FQNNGV. V lost 4 bases, J lost 1 base, and 10 bases lay in between. The CDR3: CASSSPGGNTEAFF. CDR3 nucleotides: TGTGCCAGCAGCTCCCCGGGGGGGAACACTGAAGCTTTCTTT.